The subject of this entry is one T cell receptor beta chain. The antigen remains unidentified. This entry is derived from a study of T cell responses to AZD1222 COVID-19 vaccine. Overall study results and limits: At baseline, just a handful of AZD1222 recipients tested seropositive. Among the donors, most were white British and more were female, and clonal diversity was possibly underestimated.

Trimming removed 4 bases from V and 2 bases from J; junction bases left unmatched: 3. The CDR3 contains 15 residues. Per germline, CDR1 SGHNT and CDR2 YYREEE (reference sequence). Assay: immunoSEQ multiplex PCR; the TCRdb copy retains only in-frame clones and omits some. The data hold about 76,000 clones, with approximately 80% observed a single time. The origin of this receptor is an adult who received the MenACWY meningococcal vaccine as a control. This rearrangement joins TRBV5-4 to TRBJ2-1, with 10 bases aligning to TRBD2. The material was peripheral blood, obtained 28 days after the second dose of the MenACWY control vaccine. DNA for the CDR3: TGTGCCAGCAGCGCTAGCGGGGGTACCTACAATGAGCAGTTCTTC. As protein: CASSASGGTYNEQFF.